The 21 T cell receptor beta chains below were found in one sample sequenced in a study of identical twins. TCRdb re-derived calls from the 5' RACE reads in MiXCR, one entry per CDR3 protein. The repertoire holds approximately 670,000 distinct CDR3 sequences, with 5.5% to 7.5% as singletons. The specimen sequenced was naive T cells sorted from blood. The receptors originated from a man younger than 35 in good health.

This clonotype was found a few times. This chain links TRBV5-1 with TRBJ2-3, with a tentative D call TRBD2 (6 bases). Looked up from germline, CDR1 is SGHRS and CDR2 is YFSETQ. This CDR3 is 14 amino acids long. The V end was cut by 4 bases, the J end by 4 bases, with 13 bases between. This chain's CDR3 is CASSPEGSPDTQYF. CDR3 nucleotides: TGCGCCAGCAGCCCGGAGGGATCGCCAGATACGCAGTATTTT.

In DNA form, the CDR3 reads TGCAGCGTTGTGTCGGGTAGGGACAAAAACATTCAGTACTTC. This gives the protein CSVVSGRDKNIQYF. This chain uses TRBV29-1 with TRBJ2-4, with D unresolved. The V gene lost 4 bases and the J gene lost 3 bases, with 13 bases spanning the gap. CDR3 size: 14 residues. The V gene's germline CDR1 is SQVTM and CDR2 ANQGSEA.

In nucleotides, the CDR3 is TGTGCCACCAGTGATGCGGTAGCGGAAAGGAATGAGCAGTTCTTC. It specifies CATSDAVAERNEQFF. This chain links TRBV24-1 with TRBJ2-1, with D perhaps matching TRBD2 (6 bases). The CDR3 has 15 residues. Trimming stripped 3 bases from V and 7 bases from J, with 15 bases between. CDR1 KGHDR and CDR2 SFDVKD come from the germline V gene.

The gene calls are TRBV15 and TRBJ1-2; D is possibly TRBD1 (5 bases). V lost 1 base and J lost 4, with 16 bases in between. Germline CDR1 is LNHNV and CDR2 is YYDKDF (reference sequence). This CDR3 has 16 residues. The DNA of the CDR3 is TGTGCCACCAGCAGAGTCACGGGACGGGGAGCCTATGGCTACACCTTC. Amino acids: CATSRVTGRGAYGYTF. The whole variable domain, remainder taken from reference TRBV15 and TRBJ1-2, is DAMVIQNPRYQVTQFGKPVTLSCSQTLNHNVMYWYQQKSSQAPKLLFHYYDKDFNNEADTPDNFQSRRPNTSFCFLDIRSPGLGDTAMYLCATSRVTGRGAYGYTFGSGTRLTVV.

This clonotype occurred a few times. The chain recombines TRBV7-2 with TRBJ2-2; D remains ambiguous. There are 16 residues in the CDR3. Deletions cut 1 base from V and 2 bases from J, with 11 bases between. Germline CDR1 reads SGHTA; CDR2 reads FQGNSA. The CDR3 protein is CASSLGVIRNTGELFF. CDR3 nucleotides: TGTGCCAGCAGCTTAGGTGTAATCAGAAACACCGGGGAGCTGTTTTTT.

In its sample, this clonotype was seen many times. The chain joins TRBV28 to TRBJ2-2; D ambiguous. The CDR3 totals 13 residues. In germline, CDR1 is MDHEN, CDR2 SYDVKM. Trimming removed 3 bases from V and 1 base from J, with 3 bases in between. The CDR3 DNA sequence: TGTGCCAGCAGTTTTATGAACACCGGGGAGCTGTTTTTT. Translating gives CASSFMNTGELFF.

Many counts were recorded for this clonotype. This chain joins TRBV15 and TRBJ2-5; D remains ambiguous. Trimming pared 0 bases from V and 3 bases from J, leaving 11 bases between. Germline V lookup: CDR1 LNHNV, CDR2 YYDKDF (reference sequence). The CDR3 has 15 residues. The DNA for the CDR3 is TGTGCCACCAGCAGAGAAGTTTTCGCGGAAGAGACCCAGTACTTC. Protein: CATSREVFAEETQYF.

This chain connects TRBV27 to TRBJ1-4, with D unresolved. The CDR3 contains 15 residues. The V end lost 4 bases, the J end lost 7 bases, and 16 bases lay between the germline ends. From germline, CDR1 is MNHEY and CDR2 SMNVEV (reference sequence). CDR3 bases: TGTGCCAGCAGTTCACCCCGGGCCGCGGGTGAAAAACTGTTTTTT. It specifies CASSSPRAAGEKLFF.

This clonotype came up many times. This chain uses TRBV10-3 with TRBJ2-7; D perhaps matches TRBD2 (5 bases). The V gene's germline CDR1 is ENHRY and CDR2 SYGVKD. The CDR3 is 12 residues long. Between the trimmed V and J ends, which lost 2 bases and 6 bases, there was a span of 8 bases. Here the CDR3 DNA reads TGTGCCATCAGTGAGCGGGGTGGCGAGCAGTACGTC. Protein product: CAISERGGEQYV.

This clonotype was observed at least ten times. The chain uses TRBV14 and TRBJ2-1; 11 bases match TRBD2. This CDR3 contains 15 residues. Germline V gives CDR1 SGHDN, CDR2 FVKESK. The J segment lost 4 bases and the V segment lost 2 bases, leaving 1 base of the junction unmatched. DNA of the CDR3: TGTGCCAGCAGCCAAACTAGCGGGAGATACAATGAGCAGTTCTTC. Translating it yields CASSQTSGRYNEQFF. The complete variable domain, with remaining parts taken from reference TRBV14 and TRBJ2-1, reads EAGVTQFPSHSVIEKGQTVTLRCDPISGHDNLYWYRRVMGKEIKFLLHFVKESKQDESGMPNNRFLAERTGGTYSTLKVQPAELEDSGVYFCASSQTSGRYNEQFFGPGTRLTVL.

This clonotype came up a few times. CDR3 coding DNA: TGTGCCAGCTCACATTCGCCCCCCTACAATGAGCAGTTCTTC. It is translated as CASSHSPPYNEQFF. This rearrangement joins TRBV18 to TRBJ2-1; D gene unclear. V was cut by 4 bases and J by 2 bases, with 9 bases left in between. Germline assignment: CDR1 KGHSH and CDR2 LQKENI. This CDR3 spans 14 amino acids.

The rearrangement links TRBV10-3 to TRBJ2-5; TRBD2 aligns across 11 bases. This CDR3 has 14 residues. Germline V lookup: CDR1 ENHRY, CDR2 SYGVKD. The J segment lost 5 bases and the V segment lost 7 bases, leaving 6 bases of the junction unmatched. DNA of the CDR3: TGTGCCATCACCCCGACTAGCGGGACTGAGACCCAGTACTTC. Its protein is CAITPTSGTETQYF.

This clonotype was recorded many times. The DNA of the CDR3 is TGTGCCAGCAGTTTCTTAGCGGGAGTTTCCTACAATGAGCAGTTCTTC. Translating gives CASSFLAGVSYNEQFF. This chain joins TRBV12-3 or TRBV12-4 and TRBJ2-1; TRBD2 agrees at 9 bases. The CDR3 contains 16 residues. V gave up 3 bases and J gave up 1 base; unmatched junction bases: 4.

The chain is built from TRBV7-9 and TRBJ2-1, with 10 bases matching TRBD2. This CDR3 region has 13 residues. Germline V gives CDR1 SEHNR, CDR2 FQNEAQ (reference sequence). Unmatched junction bases numbered 12, after V lost 7 bases and J lost 15 bases. CDR3 nucleotide sequence: TGTGCCAGCACTGAGGCTAGCGGGAGTGGACCGTTCTTC. Protein: CASTEASGSGPFF.

The J gene is TRBJ1-1, the V gene TRBV3-1; D perhaps matches TRBD1 (6 bases). Deletions cut 5 bases from V and 3 bases from J, with 10 bases between. Germline assignment: CDR1 LGHDT and CDR2 YNNKEL (reference sequence). This CDR3 has 13 residues. The CDR3, as DNA: TGTGCCAGCAGCACACAGGGTTACACTGAAGCTTTCTTT. It translates to CASSTQGYTEAFF.

The chain has TRBV2 and TRBJ2-1, with D hard to call. The V end was cut by 4 bases, the J end by 12 bases, with 10 bases between. Germline CDR1 is SNHLY and CDR2 is FYNNEI. The CDR3 totals 11 residues. The CDR3 DNA follows: TGTGCCAGCAGTGCCAATTTGGCGCAGTTCTTC. This codes for CASSANLAQFF.

The CDR3, as DNA: TGTGCCAGCAGCTTCGACCTAGCGGGAGGGCCGGATGAGCAGTTCTTC. Its translation is CASSFDLAGGPDEQFF. The V gene is TRBV7-8, the J gene TRBJ2-1; 12 positions match TRBD2. Germline trimming cut 3 bases from V and 8 bases from J; bases unmatched to any gene: 8. In germline, CDR1 is SGHVS, CDR2 FQNEAQ. This CDR3 is 16 amino acids long.

This clonotype was recorded many times. The J gene is TRBJ2-4, the V gene TRBV5-1; D possibly corresponds to TRBD1 (6 bases). Trimming left V 6 bases short and J 1 base short, with 14 bases between. Germline V gene lookup returns CDR1 SGHRS and CDR2 YFSETQ. The CDR3 sequence is 15 residues long. The CDR3 bases are TGCGCCAGCACGTCACAGGGTTTGGCCAAAAACATTCAGTACTTC. Its protein is CASTSQGLAKNIQYF.

The rearrangement joins TRBV3-1 to TRBJ2-2; 8 nucleotides align to TRBD2. The CDR3 length is 16 residues. Germline trimming cut 3 bases from V and 6 bases from J; bases unmatched to any gene: 9. Germline V gene sequence: CDR1 LGHDT, CDR2 YNNKEL (reference sequence). CDR3 amino acids: CASSHPGLEGSGELFF. CDR3 nucleotides: TGTGCCAGCAGCCATCCGGGACTAGAAGGCTCCGGGGAGCTGTTTTTT.

The table lists this clonotype with a few counts. The rearrangement joins TRBV11-3 to TRBJ2-1; 7 nucleotides match TRBD1. Germline lookup yields CDR1 SGHNT and CDR2 YENEEA. The CDR3 is made up of 13 amino acids. After removal of 5 bases from V and 8 bases from J, the junction contained 6 bases not matched to a gene. CDR3 nucleotide sequence: TGTGCCAGCAGCCCGAGGGGGCGGGATGAGCAGTTCTTC. Its translation: CASSPRGRDEQFF.

The V call is TRBV10-3, the J call TRBJ2-1; 11 bases are shared with TRBD2. With V trimmed by 3 bases and J by 4 bases, 5 bases remained unmatched. Germline V CDR1 and CDR2: ENHRY, SYGVKD. The CDR3 contains 16 residues. This chain's CDR3 is CAISDPPSGRYNEQFF. Written as DNA, the CDR3 is TGTGCCATCAGTGACCCCCCTAGCGGGAGGTACAATGAGCAGTTCTTC.